At least ten counts were recorded for the clone carrying this T cell receptor (beta chain). This sample is part of a study of regulatory T cells in long-lasting Graves disease. The CDR3 extends over 17 amino acids. Unmatched junction bases numbered 8, after V lost 0 bases and J lost 1 base. Per the germline V gene, CDR1 is SGHTA and CDR2 is FQGNSA. The TCR beta library used iRepertoire HTBI primers with Arm-PCR amplification of CDR3. In TCRdb, the multiplex PCR reads were re-called with MiXCR into one record per CDR3 protein. The data hold some 330,000 distinct CDR3 sequences, with more than 20% observed a single time. Described time point: persistent/refractory GD, antithyroid drugs over 5 years with positive TRAb. Extracted RNA from PBMCs served as the source of the TCR library.

This clonotype was obtained from a woman in her thirties or forties with Graves disease. This rearrangement joins TRBV7-2 to TRBJ1-1, with TRBD1 identical over 7 bases. The source was peripheral blood mononuclear cells (PBMCs), collected when the disease was refractory, from a patient treated with antithyroid drugs. The CDR3 DNA is TGTGCCAGCAGCTTAGCCGGTCCGGGACAGAGGAACACTGAAGCTTTCTTT. It is translated as CASSLAGPGQRNTEAFF.